The 23 T cell receptor beta chains below all came from one sample that was sequenced in a study of blood T cells in healthy people across ages. Primers used in a second PCR of about 6 to 11 cycles were a sample-barcoded 5' primer and a J-beta primer mix. Each CDR3 protein gets one entry after TCRdb re-called the 5' RACE reads with MiXCR. The data contain approximately 780,000 distinct CDR3 sequences, roughly 24% of them singletons. This sample also appeared in a second study, on T cells of mothers and their children.

The sample consisted of blood. Receptors originate from a boy between 5 and 17 years old in good health.

This chain links TRBV9 with TRBJ2-5; possibly TRBD2 for D (7 bases). The CDR3 extends over 16 amino acids. The germline gives CDR1 SGDLS, CDR2 YYNGEE. Deletions cut 5 bases from V and 4 bases from J, with 21 bases between. The CDR3 coding sequence is TGTGCCAGCAGTCGCGGGGGCCAGTTTGCGGGAGAGACCCAGTACTTC. Translating gives CASSRGGQFAGETQYF.

The chain couples TRBV10-1 to TRBJ2-1; D unclear. CDR3 length equals 13 residues. The V end was cut by 4 bases, the J end by 6 bases, with 10 bases between. Germline V gene lookup returns CDR1 WNHNN and CDR2 SYGVQD (reference sequence). The CDR3 here is CASSASWGNEQFF. In nucleotides, the CDR3 is TGCGCCAGCAGTGCTTCCTGGGGCAATGAGCAGTTCTTC.

This clonotype was detected a few times. The chain links TRBV10-3 to TRBJ1-5; maybe TRBD1 (5 bases). The length of the CDR3 is 13 residues. Deletions cut 4 bases from V and 3 bases from J, with 7 bases between. Germline lookup yields CDR1 ENHRY and CDR2 SYGVKD. The CDR3 spells CAISAGNNQPQHF. CDR3 coding DNA: TGTGCCATCAGTGCAGGGAACAATCAGCCCCAGCATTTT.

The chain carries TRBV6-6 and TRBJ1-4; D remains unclear. The germline V and J ends were trimmed by 6 bases and 6 bases, with 11 bases remaining between them. This CDR3 spans 13 amino acids. Per the germline V gene, CDR1 is MNHNY and CDR2 is SVGAGI (reference sequence). CDR3: CASRSGQYEKLFF. CDR3 bases: TGTGCCAGCAGAAGTGGCCAGTATGAAAAACTGTTTTTT.

The V gene is TRBV7-6, the J gene TRBJ1-5; unclear D gene. The CDR3 has 13 residues. Trimming stripped 1 base from V and 11 bases from J, with 12 bases between. Germline assignment: CDR1 SGHVS and CDR2 FNYEAQ. CDR3 residues: CASSLGHPRAQHF. DNA of the CDR3: TGTGCCAGCAGCTTAGGGCACCCTAGGGCCCAGCATTTT.

Points on this clonotype: One end of the junction varies from germline; a read error may be responsible. The V call is TRBV6-5, the J call TRBJ1-1, with D uncertain. This CDR3 has 16 amino acids. CDR1 is MNHEY, CDR2 SVGAGI, per germline. The CDR3 coding sequence is TGTGTCAGCAGTTACGGGATAGGGAGCTTGAACACTGAAGCTTTCTTT. Its protein is CVSSYGIGSLNTEAFF.

The chain couples TRBV2 to TRBJ2-5, with D possibly matching TRBD2 (6 bases). CDR1 is SNHLY, CDR2 FYNNEI, per germline. V lost 10 bases and J 2 bases, leaving 14 bases between the germline ends. This CDR3 is built from 13 residues. Written as DNA, the CDR3 is TGTGCCACCCGGGACTCTTCTCAAGAGACCCAGTACTTC. Translating gives CATRDSSQETQYF.

V is TRBV6-2 or TRBV6-3 and J is TRBJ1-1; no clear D gene. V was trimmed by 2 bases and J by 1 base, leaving 8 bases between them. The CDR3 runs to 14 residues. Per germline, CDR1 MNHEY and CDR2 SVGEGT. The DNA for the CDR3 is TGTGCCAGCAGTTACCGGAACGGGAACACTGAAGCTTTCTTT. It is translated as CASSYRNGNTEAFF.

This clonotype was seen a few times. This rearrangement joins TRBV3-1 to TRBJ2-3; TRBD1 or TRBD2 may be the D gene (5 bases each). Germline CDR1 is LGHDT and CDR2 is YNNKEL (reference sequence). Deletions cut 3 bases from V and 5 bases from J, with 15 bases between. This CDR3 has 15 amino acids. The CDR3: CASSHTGALRDTQYF. CDR3 nucleotide sequence: TGTGCCAGCAGCCATACCGGGGCCCTCCGAGATACGCAGTATTTT.

This chain's CDR3 is CASSGLGGSGNQPQHF. In DNA, the CDR3 is TGTGCCAGCAGCGGGCTGGGAGGTTCAGGGAATCAGCCCCAGCATTTT. V gene TRBV2 combines with J gene TRBJ1-5; D perhaps matches TRBD1 (5 bases). V lost 6 bases to trimming and J lost 4 bases, with 19 bases between them. The CDR3 is 16 residues long. Germline CDR1 SNHLY, CDR2 FYNNEI.

There are a few counts of this clonotype. The chain uses TRBV11-2 and TRBJ2-7, with D unclear. V shed 0 bases and J shed 3 bases, with 12 bases lying between them. The CDR3 runs to 15 residues. CDR1 is SGHAT, CDR2 FQNNGV, per germline. This CDR3 reads CASSLDQSGRYEQYF. Here the CDR3 DNA reads TGTGCCAGCAGCTTAGATCAGTCCGGACGCTACGAGCAGTACTTC. Combining the CDR3 with reference TRBV11-2 and TRBJ2-7 gives the whole variable domain EAGVAQSPRYKIIEKRQSVAFWCNPISGHATLYWYQQILGQGPKLLIQFQNNGVVDDSQLPKDRFSAERLKGVDSTLKIQPAKLEDSAVYLCASSLDQSGRYEQYFGPGTRLTVT.

This chain joins TRBV7-3 and TRBJ2-5; the D gene is possibly TRBD2 (7 bases). Germline V gene data show CDR1 as SGHTA and CDR2 as FQGTGA. The CDR3 totals 15 residues. Trimming took off 5 bases at V and 5 bases at J, with 18 bases between the two ends. The CDR3 protein is CASSPSQAGAETQYF. The DNA of the CDR3 is TGTGCCAGCAGCCCGAGCCAGGCGGGGGCCGAGACCCAGTACTTC.

This clonotype was detected a few times. The rearrangement uses TRBV15 and TRBJ2-5; D gene uncertain. The V end lost 5 bases, the J end lost 5 bases, and 12 bases lay between the germline ends. The germline gives CDR1 LNHNV, CDR2 YYDKDF (reference sequence). The CDR3 contains 13 residues. CDR3 DNA: TGTGCCACCAGCGAGGAACGACGGGAGACCCAGTACTTC. It codes for CATSEERRETQYF.

In DNA form, the CDR3 reads TGTGCCAGCAGCATATACAGGGCTTGGGAAAATGGCTACACCTTC. Amino acid sequence: CASSIYRAWENGYTF. The chain employs TRBV7-9 and TRBJ1-2; D perhaps matches TRBD1 (6 bases). Germline V CDR1 and CDR2: SEHNR, FQNEAQ (reference sequence). The CDR3 is 15 amino acids. Between the trimmed V and J ends, which lost 5 bases and 6 bases, there was a span of 19 bases.

The gene calls are TRBV10-3 and TRBJ2-5; TRBD2 aligns across 12 bases. Near its end, the DNA agrees better with TRBJ2-1, so the J call may be wrong. This CDR3 region has 16 residues. Germline values: CDR1 ENHRY, CDR2 SYGVKD. The CDR3 sequence is CAISGPSGGEGNEQFF. The CDR3 nucleotides read TGTGCCATCAGTGGCCCTAGCGGGGGGGAGGGAAATGAGCAGTTCTTC.

The chain couples TRBV5-1 to TRBJ2-7; 9 bases map to TRBD1. Unmatched junction bases numbered 8, after V lost 7 bases and J lost 3 bases. This CDR3 spans 14 amino acids. Germline V CDR1 and CDR2: SGHRS, YFSETQ. For the CDR3, the DNA is TGCGCCAGCGCGACCGGGACAGGGCACTACGAGCAGTACTTC. This translates into CASATGTGHYEQYF.

This clonotype showed up just a few times. The chain links TRBV6-6 to TRBJ1-1; D uncertain. With 2 bases removed from V and 1 base from J, the gap between germline ends came to 8 bases. The CDR3 has 14 residues. Germline-derived CDR1 and CDR2 are MNHNY and SVGAGI (reference sequence). The CDR3 loop reads CASSYGEANTEAFF. The CDR3 nucleotides are TGTGCCAGCAGTTACGGCGAAGCGAACACTGAAGCTTTCTTT.

This clonotype was found a few times. The J gene is TRBJ2-7, the V gene TRBV28; D is tentatively TRBD1 or TRBD2 (5 bases each). CDR1 and CDR2 (germline): MDHEN, SYDVKM. The CDR3 consists of 17 residues. Between the trimmed V and J ends, which lost 5 bases and 5 bases, there was a span of 25 bases. For the CDR3, the DNA is TGTGCCAGCAGTGGTCGGGGCACCATACCCCTTCGGGACGAGCAGTACTTC. Translated, it gives CASSGRGTIPLRDEQYF.

Only a few counts were recorded for this clonotype. This chain joins TRBV27 and TRBJ2-5; tentatively, D is TRBD2 (6 bases). Germline V gene sequence: CDR1 MNHEY, CDR2 SMNVEV (reference sequence). Trimming removed 6 bases at V and 8 bases at J, with 22 bases between. The length of the CDR3 is 15 residues. The CDR3 loop is CASRWRAGPMRTQYF. CDR3 coding DNA: TGTGCCAGCAGGTGGAGGGCGGGCCCGATGAGAACCCAGTACTTC.

This clonotype was seen a handful of times. In nucleotides, the CDR3 is TGCGCCAGCAGCCGGGGAATCTTGTCCTACAATGAGCAGTTCTTC. This sequence encodes CASSRGILSYNEQFF. The V gene is TRBV4-1, the J gene TRBJ2-1; no clear D. The ends were cut back, 4 bases at V and 1 base at J, with 11 bases in the middle. This CDR3 comprises 15 residues. Germline V gene data show CDR1 as MGHRA and CDR2 as YSYEKL.

The gene calls are TRBV7-2 and TRBJ2-2; 8 bases fit TRBD1. The ends lost 5 bases at V and 1 base at J; junction bases unmatched: 3. Germline CDR1 SGHTA, CDR2 FQGNSA. The CDR3 runs to 15 residues. DNA for the CDR3: TGTGCCAGCAGCGCAACAGGGGGGAACACCGGGGAGCTGTTTTTT. Translating it yields CASSATGGNTGELFF.

J is TRBJ2-7 and V is TRBV19; 13 bases map to TRBD2. CDR1 is LNHDA, CDR2 SQIVND, per germline (reference sequence). With 6 bases clipped from V and 7 bases from J, the junction kept 12 bases outside the gene matches. This CDR3 has 16 amino acids. The CDR3 protein is CASSTSWTSGGGEQYF. The CDR3 DNA follows: TGTGCCAGTAGCACCTCCTGGACTAGCGGGGGTGGTGAGCAGTACTTC.

The chain has TRBV7-3 and TRBJ2-5; 11 nucleotides agree with TRBD2. Matching the DNA end better, TRBJ2-1 makes the J call doubtful. This CDR3 contains 16 residues. Germline assignment: CDR1 SGHTA and CDR2 FQGTGA. CDR3 amino acids: CASSPIAGGRRDEQFF. CDR3 DNA: TGTGCCAGCAGCCCAATAGCGGGGGGGCGTAGGGATGAGCAGTTCTTC.